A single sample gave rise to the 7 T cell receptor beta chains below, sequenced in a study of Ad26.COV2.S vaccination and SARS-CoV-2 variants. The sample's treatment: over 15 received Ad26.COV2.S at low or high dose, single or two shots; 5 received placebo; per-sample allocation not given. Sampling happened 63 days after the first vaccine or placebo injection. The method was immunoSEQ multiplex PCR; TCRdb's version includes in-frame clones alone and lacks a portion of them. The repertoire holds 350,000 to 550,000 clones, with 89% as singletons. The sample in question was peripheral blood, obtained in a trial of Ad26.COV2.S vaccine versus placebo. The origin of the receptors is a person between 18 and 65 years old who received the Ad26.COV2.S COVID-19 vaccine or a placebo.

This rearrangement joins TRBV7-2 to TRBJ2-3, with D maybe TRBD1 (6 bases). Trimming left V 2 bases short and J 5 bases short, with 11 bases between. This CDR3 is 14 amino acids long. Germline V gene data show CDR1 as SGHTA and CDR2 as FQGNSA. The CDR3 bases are TGTGCCAGCAGCTTAATCCCGGGACAAGATACGCAGTATTTT. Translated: CASSLIPGQDTQYF.

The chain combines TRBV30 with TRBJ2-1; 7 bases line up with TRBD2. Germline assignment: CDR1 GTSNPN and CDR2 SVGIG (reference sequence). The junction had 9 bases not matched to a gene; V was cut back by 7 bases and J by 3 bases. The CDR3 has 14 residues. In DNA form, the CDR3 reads TGTGCCTCAACTGCAGCGGGGAACTACAATGAGCAGTTCTTC. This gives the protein CASTAAGNYNEQFF. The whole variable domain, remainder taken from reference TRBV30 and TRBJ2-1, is SQTIHQWPATLVQPVGSPLSLECTVEGTSNPNLYWYRQAAGRGLQLLFYSVGIGQISSEVPQNLSASRPQDRQFILSSKKLLLSDSGFYLCASTAAGNYNEQFFGPGTRLTVL.

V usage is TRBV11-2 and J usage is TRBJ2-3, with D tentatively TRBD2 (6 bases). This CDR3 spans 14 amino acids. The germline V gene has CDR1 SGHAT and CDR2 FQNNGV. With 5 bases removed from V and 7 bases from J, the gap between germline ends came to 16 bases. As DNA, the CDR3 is TGTGCCAGCAGCGACACGCGGGGTACGAATACGCAGTATTTT. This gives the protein CASSDTRGTNTQYF.

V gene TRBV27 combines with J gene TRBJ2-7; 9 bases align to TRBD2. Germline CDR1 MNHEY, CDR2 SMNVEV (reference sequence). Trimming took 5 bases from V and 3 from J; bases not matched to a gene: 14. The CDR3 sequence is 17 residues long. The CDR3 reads CASSASGGRLGYYEQYF. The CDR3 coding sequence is TGTGCCAGCAGTGCCAGCGGGGGGCGCTTGGGATACTACGAGCAGTACTTC.

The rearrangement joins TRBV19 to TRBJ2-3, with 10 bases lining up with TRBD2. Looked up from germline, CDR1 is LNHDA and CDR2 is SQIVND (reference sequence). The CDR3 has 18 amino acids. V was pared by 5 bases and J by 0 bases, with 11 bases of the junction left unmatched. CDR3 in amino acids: CASSPRVGGLASTDTQYF. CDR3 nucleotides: TGTGCCAGTAGTCCTAGGGTAGGGGGACTAGCGAGCACAGATACGCAGTATTTT.

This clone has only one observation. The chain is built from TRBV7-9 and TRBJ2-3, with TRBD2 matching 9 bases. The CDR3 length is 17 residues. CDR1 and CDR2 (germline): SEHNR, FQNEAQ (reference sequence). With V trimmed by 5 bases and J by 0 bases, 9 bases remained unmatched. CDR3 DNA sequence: TGTGCCAGCAGCCTACACCGTACTAGCGGGAGCACAGATACGCAGTATTTT. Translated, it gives CASSLHRTSGSTDTQYF.

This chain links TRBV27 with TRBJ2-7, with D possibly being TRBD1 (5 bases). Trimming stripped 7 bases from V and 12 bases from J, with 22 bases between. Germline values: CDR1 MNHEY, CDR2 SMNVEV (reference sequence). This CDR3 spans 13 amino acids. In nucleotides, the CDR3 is TGTGCCAGCATCAGTCGCGTGGGGCGCCCGATGTACTTC. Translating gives CASISRVGRPMYF.